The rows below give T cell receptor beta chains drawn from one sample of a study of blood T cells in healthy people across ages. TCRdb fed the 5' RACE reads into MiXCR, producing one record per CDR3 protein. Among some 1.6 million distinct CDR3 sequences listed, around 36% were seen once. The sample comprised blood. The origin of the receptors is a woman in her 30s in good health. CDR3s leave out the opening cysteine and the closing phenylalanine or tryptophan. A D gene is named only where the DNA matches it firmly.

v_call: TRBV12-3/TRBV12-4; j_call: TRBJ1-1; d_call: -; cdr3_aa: ASSFGGATEAF
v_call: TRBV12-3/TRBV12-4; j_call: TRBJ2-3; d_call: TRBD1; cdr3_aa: ASTRDRGTDTQY
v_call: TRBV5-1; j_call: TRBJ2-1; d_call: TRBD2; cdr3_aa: ASSVTGTSGYSYNEQF
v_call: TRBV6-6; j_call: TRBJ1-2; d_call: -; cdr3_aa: ASSYSEGLGIPYGYT
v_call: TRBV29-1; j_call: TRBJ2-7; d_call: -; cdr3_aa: SAGTRLAAEQY
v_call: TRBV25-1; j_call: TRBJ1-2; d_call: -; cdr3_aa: ASSAEGPLRGYT
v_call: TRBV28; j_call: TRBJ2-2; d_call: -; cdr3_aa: ASSPHQPNTGELF
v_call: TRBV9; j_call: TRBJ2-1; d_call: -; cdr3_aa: ASSVMGSSYNEQF
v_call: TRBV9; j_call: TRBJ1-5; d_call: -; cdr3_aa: ASSVGQASNQPQH
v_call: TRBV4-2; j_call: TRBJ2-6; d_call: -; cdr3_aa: ASSQLAGSGANVLT
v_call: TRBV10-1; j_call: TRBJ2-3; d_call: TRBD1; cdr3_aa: ASRKGQGATDTQY
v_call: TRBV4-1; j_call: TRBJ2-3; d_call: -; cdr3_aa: ASSPLEGVTTDTQY
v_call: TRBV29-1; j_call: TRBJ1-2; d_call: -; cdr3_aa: SVVLGVSYGYT
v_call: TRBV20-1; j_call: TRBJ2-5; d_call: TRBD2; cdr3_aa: SAGGSGRAGETQY
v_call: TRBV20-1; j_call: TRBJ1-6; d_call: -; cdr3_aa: SAREGRLGAPRTLH
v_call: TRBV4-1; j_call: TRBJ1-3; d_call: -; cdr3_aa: ASSQVGAGGNTIY
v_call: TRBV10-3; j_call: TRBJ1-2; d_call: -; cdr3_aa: AISESIANYGYT
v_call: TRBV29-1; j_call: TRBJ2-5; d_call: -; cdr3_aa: SAPGRLQETQY
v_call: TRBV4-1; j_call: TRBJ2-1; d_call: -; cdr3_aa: ASSQTSPSSYNEQF
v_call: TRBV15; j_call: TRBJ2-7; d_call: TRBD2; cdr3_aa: AASEDAAGAYEQY
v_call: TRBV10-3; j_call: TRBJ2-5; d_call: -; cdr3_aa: AISLAQEETQY
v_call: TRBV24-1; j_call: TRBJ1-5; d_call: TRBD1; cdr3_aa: ATSDGTGGNQPQH
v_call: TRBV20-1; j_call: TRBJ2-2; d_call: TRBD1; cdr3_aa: RRRDRGPTGELF
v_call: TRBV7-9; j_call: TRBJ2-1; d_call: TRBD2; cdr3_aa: ASSLGSEGLAHNEQF
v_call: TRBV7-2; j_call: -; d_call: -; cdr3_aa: ASGQWGRTYEQY
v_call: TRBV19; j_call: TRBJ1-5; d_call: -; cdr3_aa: ASSTTAVGQPQH
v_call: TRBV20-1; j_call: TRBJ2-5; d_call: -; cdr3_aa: SAGGAHEYQETQY
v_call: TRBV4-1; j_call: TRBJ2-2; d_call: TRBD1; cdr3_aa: ASSRPGQGVGMNTGELF
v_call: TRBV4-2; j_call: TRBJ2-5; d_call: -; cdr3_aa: ASSPEGQETQY
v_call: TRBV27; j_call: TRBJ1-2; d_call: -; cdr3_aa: ASTADSRVPRGYT
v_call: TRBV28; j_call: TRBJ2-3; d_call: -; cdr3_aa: ASSALRPDNTQY
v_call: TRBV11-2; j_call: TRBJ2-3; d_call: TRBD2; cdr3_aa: ASSFGSGTSGTDTQY
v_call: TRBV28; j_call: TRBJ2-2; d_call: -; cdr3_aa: ASSSSKGNTGELF
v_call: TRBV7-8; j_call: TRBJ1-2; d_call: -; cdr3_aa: ASSLEWGNYGYT
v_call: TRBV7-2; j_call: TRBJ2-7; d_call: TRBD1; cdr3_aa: ASSFTHAGTGSYEQY
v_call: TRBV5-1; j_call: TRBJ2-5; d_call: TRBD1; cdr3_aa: ASSQGALGTGEQY
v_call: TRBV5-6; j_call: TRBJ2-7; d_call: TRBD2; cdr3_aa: ASSLGASGSSYEQY
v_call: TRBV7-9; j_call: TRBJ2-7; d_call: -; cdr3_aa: ASSLEEFRGIRDHEQY
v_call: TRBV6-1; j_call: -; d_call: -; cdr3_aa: ASRVVAGRETQY
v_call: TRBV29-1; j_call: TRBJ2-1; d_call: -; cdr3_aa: SVASLLIGRNEQF
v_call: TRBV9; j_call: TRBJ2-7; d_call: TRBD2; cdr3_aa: ASSPGVAGASYEQY
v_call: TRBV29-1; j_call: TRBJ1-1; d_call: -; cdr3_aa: SVSGGLDTEAF
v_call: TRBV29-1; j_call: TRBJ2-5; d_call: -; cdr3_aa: SVEYGKETQY
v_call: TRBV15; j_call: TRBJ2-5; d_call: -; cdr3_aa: ATSRDVSDYQETQY
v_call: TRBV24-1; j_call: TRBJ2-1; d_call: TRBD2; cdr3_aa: ATSWRGSSYNEQF
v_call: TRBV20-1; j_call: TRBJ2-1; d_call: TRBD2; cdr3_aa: STTSTVRTRELYNEQF
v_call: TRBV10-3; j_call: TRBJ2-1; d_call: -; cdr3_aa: AIQSPIAGYNEQF
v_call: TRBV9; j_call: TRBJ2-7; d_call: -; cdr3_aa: ASSVEGVPYEQY
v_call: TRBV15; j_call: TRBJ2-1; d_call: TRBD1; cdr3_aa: ATSVDRGSYNEQF
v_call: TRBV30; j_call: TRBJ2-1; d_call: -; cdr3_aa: AWTDRVMYNEQF
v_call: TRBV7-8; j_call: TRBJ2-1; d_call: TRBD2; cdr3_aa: ASSLPGLAGPDEQF
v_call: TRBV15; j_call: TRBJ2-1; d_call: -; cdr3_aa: ATSRVQKGSSYNEQF
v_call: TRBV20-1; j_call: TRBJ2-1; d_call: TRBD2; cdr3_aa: GARDWRLADNEQF
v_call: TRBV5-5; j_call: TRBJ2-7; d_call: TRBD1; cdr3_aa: ASSPQDRGNYEQY